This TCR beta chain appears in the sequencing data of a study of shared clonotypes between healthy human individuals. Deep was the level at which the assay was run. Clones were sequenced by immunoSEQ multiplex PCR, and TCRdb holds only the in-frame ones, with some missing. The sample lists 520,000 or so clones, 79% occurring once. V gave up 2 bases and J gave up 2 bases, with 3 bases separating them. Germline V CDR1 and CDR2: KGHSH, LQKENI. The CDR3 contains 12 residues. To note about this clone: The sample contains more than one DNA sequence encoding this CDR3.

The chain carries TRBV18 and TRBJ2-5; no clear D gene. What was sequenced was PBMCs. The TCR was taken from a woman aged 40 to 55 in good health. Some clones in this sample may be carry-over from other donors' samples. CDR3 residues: CASSPSQETQYF. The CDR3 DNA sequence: TGTGCCAGCTCACCAAGTCAAGAGACCCAGTACTTC. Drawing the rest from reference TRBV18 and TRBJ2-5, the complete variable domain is NAGVMQNPRHLVRRRGQEARLRCSPMKGHSHVYWYRQLPEEGLKFMVYLQKENIIDESGMPKERFSAEFPKEGPSILRIQQVVRGDSAAYFCASSPSQETQYFGPGTRLLVL.